This note documents a single T cell receptor (beta chain) sequence. Its target is not known. The germline gives CDR1 MNHEY, CDR2 SVGAGI. V lost 8 bases to trimming and J lost 7 bases; unmatched junction nucleotides: 10. This CDR3 spans 13 amino acids. The record originates from a study of T cell responses to AZD1222 COVID-19 vaccine. Study-wide results and caveats: Repertoires in all cases were sampled only once the peak T cell response had passed.

Measured with immunoSEQ multiplex PCR; TCRdb has only the in-frame clones, and not every one. The table shows roughly 140,000 clones, with approximately 90% occurring only once. The chain joins TRBV6-5 to TRBJ1-2; TRBD1 matches at 7 bases. The sequence was obtained from an adult in good health. Sequences were derived from peripheral blood, sampled on day 0 of MenACWY control vaccination. CDR3 bases: TGTGCCAGCGCCCAGGAGGGGGCTTTTGGCTACACCTTC. It specifies CASAQEGAFGYTF.